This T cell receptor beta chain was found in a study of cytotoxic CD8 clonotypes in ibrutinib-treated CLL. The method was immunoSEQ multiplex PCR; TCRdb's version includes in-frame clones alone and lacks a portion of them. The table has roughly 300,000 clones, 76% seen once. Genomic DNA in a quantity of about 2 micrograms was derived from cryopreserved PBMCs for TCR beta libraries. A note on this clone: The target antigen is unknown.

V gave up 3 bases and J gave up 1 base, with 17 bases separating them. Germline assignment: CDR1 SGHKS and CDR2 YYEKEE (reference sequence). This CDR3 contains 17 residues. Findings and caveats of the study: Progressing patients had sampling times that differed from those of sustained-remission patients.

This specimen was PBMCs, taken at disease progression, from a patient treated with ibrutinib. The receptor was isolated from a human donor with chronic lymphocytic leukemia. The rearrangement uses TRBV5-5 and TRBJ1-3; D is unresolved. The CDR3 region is CASSYQYYASSGNTIYF. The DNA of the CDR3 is TGTGCCAGCAGCTACCAATACTACGCGTCTTCTGGAAACACCATATATTTT.